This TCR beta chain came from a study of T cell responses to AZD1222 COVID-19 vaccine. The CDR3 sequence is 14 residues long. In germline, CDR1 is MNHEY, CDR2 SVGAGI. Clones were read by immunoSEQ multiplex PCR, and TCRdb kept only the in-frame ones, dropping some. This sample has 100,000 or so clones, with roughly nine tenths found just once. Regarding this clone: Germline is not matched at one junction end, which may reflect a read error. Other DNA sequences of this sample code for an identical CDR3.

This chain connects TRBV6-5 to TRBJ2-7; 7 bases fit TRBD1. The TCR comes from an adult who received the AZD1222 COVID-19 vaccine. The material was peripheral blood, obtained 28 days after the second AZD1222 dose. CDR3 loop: CASRAGTVSYEQYF. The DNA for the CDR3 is TGTGCAAGCAGGGCCGGGACAGTTTCCTACGAGCAGTACTTC.